This passage covers 10 T cell receptor beta chains from one sample sequenced in a study of T cell responses to AZD1222 COVID-19 vaccine. TCRdb keeps only in-frame clones here, not all; method: immunoSEQ multiplex PCR. The sample lists some 120,000 clones; 80% to 90% were seen once. Sequenced material: peripheral blood, taken on day 0 of AZD1222 vaccination. The source is an adult in good health.

The chain uses TRBV9 and TRBJ2-3; D not resolved. The germline V and J ends were trimmed by 0 bases and 5 bases, with 7 bases remaining between them. There are 13 residues in the CDR3. CDR1 is SGDLS, CDR2 YYNGEE, per germline. In DNA, the CDR3 is TGTGCCAGCAGCGTAGCTTGGCGAGATACGCAGTATTTT. Translated: CASSVAWRDTQYF.

This clone occurred once. This sequence joins TRBV7-8 and TRBJ1-4; TRBD1 aligns across 7 bases. Germline V gene data show CDR1 as SGHVS and CDR2 as FQNEAQ. The CDR3 length is 15 residues. Germline trimming cut 5 bases from V and 8 bases from J; bases unmatched to any gene: 11. CDR3 sequence: CASSGTGEMNEKLFF. The CDR3 region has the DNA TGTGCCAGCAGCGGAACAGGGGAAATGAACGAAAAACTGTTTTTT.

The chain joins TRBV5-1 to TRBJ1-2, with TRBD1 matching 7 bases. In germline, CDR1 is SGHRS, CDR2 YFSETQ. The J segment lost 8 bases and the V segment lost 0 bases, leaving 7 bases of the junction unmatched. The CDR3 length is 14 residues. Here the CDR3 DNA reads TGCGCCAGCAGCTTGGGACAGGGAGTCCTCGGCTACACCTTC. It translates to CASSLGQGVLGYTF.

This clone appeared a single time. The J gene is TRBJ1-6, the V gene TRBV27; the match to TRBD1 covers 7 bases. V trimming: 0 bases; J trimming: 0 bases; junction bases outside the gene matches: 8. The length of the CDR3 is 19 residues. Germline V lookup: CDR1 MNHEY, CDR2 SMNVEV (reference sequence). The DNA of the CDR3 is TGTGCCAGCAGTTTATCGCCAGGACAGGCTAGCTCCTATAATTCACCCCTCCACTTT. As protein: CASSLSPGQASSYNSPLHF.

The CDR3 is CASSLGVAGGPYEQYF. DNA of the CDR3: TGTGCCAGCAGTTTAGGAGTAGCGGGGGGGCCCTACGAGCAGTACTTC. The V gene is TRBV28, the J gene TRBJ2-7; 11 bases agree with TRBD2. V gave up 2 bases and J gave up 2 bases; unmatched junction bases: 5. The CDR3 runs 16 residues. Germline V gene data show CDR1 as MDHEN and CDR2 as SYDVKM.

This rearrangement joins TRBV2 to TRBJ1-5; 10 bases fit TRBD1. The CDR3 contains 16 residues. V gave up 5 bases and J gave up 1 base; unmatched junction bases: 5. Germline assignment: CDR1 SNHLY and CDR2 FYNNEI. CDR3 bases: TGTGCCAGCAGTTTTGACAGGGGGCTAAGCAATCAGCCCCAGCATTTT. Its protein product is CASSFDRGLSNQPQHF.

The chain joins TRBV3-1 (or the pseudogene TRBV3-2) to TRBJ2-7, with a possible D match to TRBD1 (5 bases). The CDR3 spans 14 residues. The germline V and J ends were trimmed by 1 base and 3 bases, with 10 bases remaining between them. CDR1 LGHDT and CDR2 YNNKEL come from the germline V gene (reference sequence). CDR3 sequence (DNA): TGTGCCAGCAGCCAAGGGGGCAGCCACTACGAGCAGTACTTC. This encodes CASSQGGSHYEQYF.

The rearrangement links TRBV19 to TRBJ2-2; TRBD1 might be the D (6 bases). The V and J ends lost 1 base and 5 bases respectively, with 11 bases between them. This CDR3 region has 15 residues. The germline gives CDR1 LNHDA, CDR2 SQIVND (reference sequence). CDR3 in DNA: TGTGCCAGTAGTATAGGACAGGAGAGGACCGGGGAGCTGTTTTTT. It codes for CASSIGQERTGELFF.

The rearrangement uses TRBV7-8 and TRBJ2-7; no clear D. The V gene lost 1 base and the J gene lost 3 bases, with 10 bases spanning the gap. This CDR3 region has 14 residues. From germline, CDR1 is SGHVS and CDR2 FQNEAQ. The CDR3 DNA reads as TGTGCCAGCAGCTTAGGAACCACCTACTACGAGCAGTACTTC. Amino acids: CASSLGTTYYEQYF.

V gene TRBV15 combines with J gene TRBJ2-7, with D perhaps matching TRBD1 (5 bases). The V end lost 3 bases, the J end lost 0 bases, and 6 bases lay between the germline ends. Germline loops: CDR1 LNHNV, CDR2 YYDKDF (reference sequence). The CDR3 has 13 residues. DNA for the CDR3: TGTGCCACCAGCAGGGACACCTCCTACGAGCAGTACTTC. Residues: CATSRDTSYEQYF.